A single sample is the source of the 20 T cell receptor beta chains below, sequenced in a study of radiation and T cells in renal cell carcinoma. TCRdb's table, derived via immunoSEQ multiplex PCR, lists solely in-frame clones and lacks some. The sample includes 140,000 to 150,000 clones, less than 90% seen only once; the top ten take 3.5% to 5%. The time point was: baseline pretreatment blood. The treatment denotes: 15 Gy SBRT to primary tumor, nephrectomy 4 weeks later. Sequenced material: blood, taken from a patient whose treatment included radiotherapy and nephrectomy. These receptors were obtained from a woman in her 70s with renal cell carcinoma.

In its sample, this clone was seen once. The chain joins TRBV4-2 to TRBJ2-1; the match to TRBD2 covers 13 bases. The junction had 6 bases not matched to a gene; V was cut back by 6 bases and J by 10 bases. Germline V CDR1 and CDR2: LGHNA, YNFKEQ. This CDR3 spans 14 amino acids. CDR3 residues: CASSRTSGGEEQFF. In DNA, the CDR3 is TGTGCCAGCAGTCGGACTAGCGGGGGAGAGGAGCAGTTCTTC.

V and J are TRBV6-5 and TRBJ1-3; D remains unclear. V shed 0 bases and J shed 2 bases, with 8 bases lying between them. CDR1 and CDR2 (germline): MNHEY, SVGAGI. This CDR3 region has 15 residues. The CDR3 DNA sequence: TGTGCCAGCAGTTACTCAGGGTTGGCTGGAAACACCATATATTTT. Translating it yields CASSYSGLAGNTIYF.

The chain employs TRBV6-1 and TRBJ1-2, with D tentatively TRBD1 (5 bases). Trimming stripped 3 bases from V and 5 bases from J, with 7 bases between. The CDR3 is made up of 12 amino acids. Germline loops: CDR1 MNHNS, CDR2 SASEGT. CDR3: CASSEGGYGYTF. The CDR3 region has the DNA TGTGCCAGCAGTGAGGGGGGTTATGGCTACACCTTC.

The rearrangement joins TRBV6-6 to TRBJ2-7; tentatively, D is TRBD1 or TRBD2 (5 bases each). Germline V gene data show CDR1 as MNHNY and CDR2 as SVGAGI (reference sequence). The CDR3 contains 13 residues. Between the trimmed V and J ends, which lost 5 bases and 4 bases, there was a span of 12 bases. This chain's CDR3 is CASSNLGRYEQYF. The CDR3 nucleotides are TGTGCCAGCAGTAATTTGGGACGGTACGAGCAGTACTTC.

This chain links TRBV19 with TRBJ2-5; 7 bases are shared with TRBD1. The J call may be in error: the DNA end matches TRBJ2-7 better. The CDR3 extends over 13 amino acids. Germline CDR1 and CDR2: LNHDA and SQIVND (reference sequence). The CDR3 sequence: CASSPWDSYEQYF. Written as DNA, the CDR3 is TGTGCCAGTAGTCCGTGGGACAGCTACGAGCAGTACTTC.

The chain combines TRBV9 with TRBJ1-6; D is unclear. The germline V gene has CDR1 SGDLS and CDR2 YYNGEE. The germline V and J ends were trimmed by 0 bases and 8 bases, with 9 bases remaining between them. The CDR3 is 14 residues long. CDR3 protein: CASSVGTDYSPLHF. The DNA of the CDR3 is TGTGCCAGCAGCGTAGGAACCGATTATTCACCCCTCCACTTT.

This CDR3 reads CASSSRGSNTGELFF. The CDR3 region has the DNA TGTGCCAGCAGCTCGCGGGGGTCGAACACCGGGGAGCTGTTTTTT. V and J are TRBV5-5 and TRBJ2-2; 7 nucleotides line up with TRBD2. V dropped 3 bases and J dropped 0; count of bases not matched to a gene: 2. The CDR3 is 15 amino acids. Per germline, CDR1 SGHKS and CDR2 YYEKEE (reference sequence).

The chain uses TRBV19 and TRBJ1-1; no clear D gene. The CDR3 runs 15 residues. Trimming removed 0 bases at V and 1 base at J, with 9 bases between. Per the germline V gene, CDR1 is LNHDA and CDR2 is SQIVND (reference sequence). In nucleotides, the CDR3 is TGTGCCAGTAGTATAGATGACACTCCGAACACTGAAGCTTTCTTT. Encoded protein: CASSIDDTPNTEAFF.

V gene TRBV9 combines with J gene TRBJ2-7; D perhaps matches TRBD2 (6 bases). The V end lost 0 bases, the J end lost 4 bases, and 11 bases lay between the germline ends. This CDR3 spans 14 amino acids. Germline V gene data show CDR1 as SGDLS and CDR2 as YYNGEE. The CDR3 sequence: CASSVGGGFYEQYF. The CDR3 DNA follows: TGTGCCAGCAGCGTAGGAGGAGGGTTTTACGAGCAGTACTTC. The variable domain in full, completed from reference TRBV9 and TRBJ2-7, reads DSGVTQTPKHLITATGQRVTLRCSPRSGDLSVYWYQQSLDQGLQFLIQYYNGEERAKGNILERFSAQQFPDLHSELNLSSLELGDSALYFCASSVGGGFYEQYFGPGTRLTVT.

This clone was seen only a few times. For the CDR3, the DNA is TGTGCCAGCAGTTTAGCGGGCTCTAACTATGGCTACACCTTC. This gives the protein CASSLAGSNYGYTF. The chain links TRBV28 to TRBJ1-2; D gene ambiguous. Germline V gene lookup returns CDR1 MDHEN and CDR2 SYDVKM. The CDR3 consists of 14 residues. Trimming took off 2 bases at V and 0 bases at J, with 7 bases between the two ends.

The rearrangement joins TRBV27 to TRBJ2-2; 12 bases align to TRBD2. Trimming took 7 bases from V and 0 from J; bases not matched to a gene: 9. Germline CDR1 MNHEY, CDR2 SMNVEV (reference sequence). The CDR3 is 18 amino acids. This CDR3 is CASTPGLAGTANTGELFF. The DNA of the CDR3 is TGTGCCAGCACCCCTGGACTAGCGGGGACTGCGAACACCGGGGAGCTGTTTTTT.

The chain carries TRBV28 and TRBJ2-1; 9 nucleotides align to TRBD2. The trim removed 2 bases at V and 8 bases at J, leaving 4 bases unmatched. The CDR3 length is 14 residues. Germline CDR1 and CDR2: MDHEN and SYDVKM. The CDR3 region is CASSLLAGIYEQFF. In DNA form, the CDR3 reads TGTGCCAGCAGTTTACTAGCGGGGATCTATGAGCAGTTCTTC.

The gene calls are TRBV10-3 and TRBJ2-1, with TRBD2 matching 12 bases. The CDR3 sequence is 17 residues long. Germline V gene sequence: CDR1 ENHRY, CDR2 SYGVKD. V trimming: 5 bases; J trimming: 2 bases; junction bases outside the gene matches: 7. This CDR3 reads CAISKTSGGSPYNEQFF. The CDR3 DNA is TGTGCCATCAGTAAAACTAGCGGGGGGTCCCCCTACAATGAGCAGTTCTTC.

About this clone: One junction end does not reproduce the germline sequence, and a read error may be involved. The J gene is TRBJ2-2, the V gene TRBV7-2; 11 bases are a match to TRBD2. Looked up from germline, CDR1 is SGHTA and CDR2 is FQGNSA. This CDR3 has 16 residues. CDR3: CASSVAGGANTGELFF. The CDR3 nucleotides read TGTGCCAGCAGCGTAGCGGGGGGGGCGAACACCGGGGAGCTGTTTTTT.

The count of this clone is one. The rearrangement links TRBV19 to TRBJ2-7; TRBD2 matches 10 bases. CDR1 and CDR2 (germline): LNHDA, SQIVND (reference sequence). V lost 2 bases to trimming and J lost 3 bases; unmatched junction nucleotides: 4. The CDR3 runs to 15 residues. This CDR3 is CASSIRLAGVYEQYF. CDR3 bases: TGTGCCAGTAGTATACGGCTAGCGGGGGTCTACGAGCAGTACTTC.

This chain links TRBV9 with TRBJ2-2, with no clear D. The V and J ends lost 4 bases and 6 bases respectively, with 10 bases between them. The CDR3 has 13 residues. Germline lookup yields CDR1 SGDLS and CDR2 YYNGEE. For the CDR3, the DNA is TGTGCCAGCAGCCCCTCCTCGGCCGGGGAGCTGTTTTTT. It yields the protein CASSPSSAGELFF.

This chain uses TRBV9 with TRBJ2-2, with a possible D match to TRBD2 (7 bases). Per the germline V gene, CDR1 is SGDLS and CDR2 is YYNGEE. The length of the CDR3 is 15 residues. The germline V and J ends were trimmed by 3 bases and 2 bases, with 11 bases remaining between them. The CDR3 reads CASSEGGLNTGELFF. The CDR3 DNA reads TGTGCCAGCAGCGAGGGGGGACTAAACACCGGGGAGCTGTTTTTT. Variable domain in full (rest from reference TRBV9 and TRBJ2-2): DSGVTQTPKHLITATGQRVTLRCSPRSGDLSVYWYQQSLDQGLQFLIQYYNGEERAKGNILERFSAQQFPDLHSELNLSSLELGDSALYFCASSEGGLNTGELFFGEGSRLTVL.

The chain's CDR3 is CASSPFSGTTEAFF. The CDR3 DNA reads TGTGCCAGCTCACCGTTCTCGGGGACCACTGAAGCTTTCTTT. The rearrangement uses TRBV18 and TRBJ1-1; maybe TRBD1 (5 bases). Germline V gene sequence: CDR1 KGHSH, CDR2 LQKENI. V gave up 3 bases and J gave up 4 bases, with 12 bases separating them. CDR3 length: 14 amino acids. Supplemented by reference TRBV18 and TRBJ1-1, the full variable domain reads NAGVMQNPRHLVRRRGQEARLRCSPMKGHSHVYWYRQLPEEGLKFMVYLQKENIIDESGMPKERFSAEFPKEGPSILRIQQVVRGDSAAYFCASSPFSGTTEAFFGQGTRLTVV.

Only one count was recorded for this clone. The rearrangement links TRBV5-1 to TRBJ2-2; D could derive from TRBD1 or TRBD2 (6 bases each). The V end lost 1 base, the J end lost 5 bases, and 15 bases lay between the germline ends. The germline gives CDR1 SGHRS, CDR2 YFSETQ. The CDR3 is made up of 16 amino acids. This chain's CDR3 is CASSLFSRGETGELFF. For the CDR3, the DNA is TGCGCCAGCAGCTTGTTCTCGAGGGGGGAGACCGGGGAGCTGTTTTTT.

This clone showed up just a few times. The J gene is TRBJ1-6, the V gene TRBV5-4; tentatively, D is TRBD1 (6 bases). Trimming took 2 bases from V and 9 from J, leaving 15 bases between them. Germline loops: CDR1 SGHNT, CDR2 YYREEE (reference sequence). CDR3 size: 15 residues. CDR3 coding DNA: TGTGCCAGCAGCTTAGCCGGGGGGCAGGGTTCACCCCTCCACTTT. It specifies CASSLAGGQGSPLHF.